Below are 3 T cell receptor beta chains sequenced from a single sample in a study of CD4 T cells in relation to SARS-CoV-2 and coronaviruses. Profiling relied on immunoSEQ multiplex PCR, and the TCRdb table lists in-frame clones only, not all of them. The sample lists tens of thousands of clones; roughly 82% were seen once. Unexposed donor CD4+ T cells date from about 2011-2018, before the COVID-19 pandemic. After ten to eleven days of culture, CD4+ T cells were isolated. Antigens for these TCRs are unknown. The sequenced material came from CD4+ T cells from PBMCs, cultured in vitro. These receptors originate from a human donor in good health.

This chain connects TRBV3-1 (or the pseudogene TRBV3-2) to TRBJ1-4, with 9 bases matching TRBD1. This CDR3 comprises 15 residues. The junction had 2 bases not matched to a gene; V was cut back by 4 bases and J by 2 bases. In germline, CDR1 is LGHDT, CDR2 YNNKEL (reference sequence). This CDR3 reads CASSLQGATNEKLFF. The DNA for the CDR3 is TGTGCCAGCAGCCTACAGGGGGCTACTAATGAAAAACTGTTTTTT.

The CDR3: CASSQREHADTQYF. CDR3 bases: TGCGCCAGCAGCCAGCGGGAGCACGCAGATACGCAGTATTTT. The rearrangement links TRBV4-3 to TRBJ2-3, with 7 bases lining up with TRBD2. V was clipped by 3 bases and J by 4 bases; unmatched bases: 4. The CDR3 consists of 14 residues. In germline, CDR1 is LGHNA, CDR2 YSLEER.

The J gene is TRBJ2-7, the V gene TRBV7-3; no reliable D call. The germline gives CDR1 SGHTA, CDR2 FQGTGA. This CDR3 comprises 16 residues. The V end lost 5 bases, the J end lost 2 bases, and 19 bases lay between the germline ends. In DNA, the CDR3 is TGTGCCAGCAGCCTAGGTGGGCCCCCCTACACCTACGAGCAGTACTTC. Protein sequence: CASSLGGPPYTYEQYF.